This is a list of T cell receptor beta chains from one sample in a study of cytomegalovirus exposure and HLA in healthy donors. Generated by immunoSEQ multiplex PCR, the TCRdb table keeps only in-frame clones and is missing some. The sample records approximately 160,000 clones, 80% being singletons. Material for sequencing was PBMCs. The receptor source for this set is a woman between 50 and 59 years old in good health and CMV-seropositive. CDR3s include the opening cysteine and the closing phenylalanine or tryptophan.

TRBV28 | CASSRGDRPDLNQPQHF
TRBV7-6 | CASSLDDRGYGYTF
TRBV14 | CASSQDLAGVNYGYTF
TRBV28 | CASSSRGPRELFF
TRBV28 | CASSLRRGWGETQYF
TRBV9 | CASSVGLLSETEQFF
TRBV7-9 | CSSSKGGPASYEQYF
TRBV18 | CASSPASGQGNFEQYF
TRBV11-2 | CASSFGGAGELFF
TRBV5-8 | CASSLGIAGLNTEAFF
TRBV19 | CASSTRVNSNQPQHF
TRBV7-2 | CASSQGQGNTIYF
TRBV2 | CASSSGGATYGYTF
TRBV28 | CASSPRKGADTEAFF
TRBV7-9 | CASSLGPSSGSTDTQYF
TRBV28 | CASSDRGPYEQYF
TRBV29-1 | CSVVGGSTDTQYF
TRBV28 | CASSDSGGAYGYTF
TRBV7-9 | CASSLGQPNTEAFF
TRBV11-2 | CASRKFARGAKEKLFF
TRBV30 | CAWSGRAAYNSPLHF
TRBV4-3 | CASSQDRGVGYGYTF
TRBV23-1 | CASSQTCGQKNTEAFF
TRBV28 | CASTIQGQPQHF
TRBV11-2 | CASSLAGTSGSQYF
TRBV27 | CASSFTSTYEQYF
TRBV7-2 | CASSRRFQGYYGTDTQYF
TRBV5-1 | CASSLDRANTGELFF
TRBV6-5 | CASSPLYGGGYGYTF
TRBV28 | CASSPPRGAEQYF